This is a list of T cell receptor beta chains from one sample in a study of T-cell memory formation after mild COVID-19. Each CDR3 protein gets one entry after TCRdb re-called the 5' RACE reads with MiXCR. The sample lists roughly 120,000 distinct CDR3 sequences; 15% to 20% were seen once. The sample taken for sequencing was PBMCs or a T cell subset sorted from them (not recorded which). Every receptor here comes from an adult woman who had mild COVID-19 (a few samples of this study predate the infection). Cell type and time point are not known. Both conserved end residues are part of each CDR3. D genes are given only for firm matches.

CDR3 protein	D gene	V gene	J gene
CASSQDATSGRGNEQFF	TRBD2	TRBV4-3	TRBJ2-1
CASAAQTAYEQYF	-	TRBV3-1	TRBJ2-7
CASSLGVDFRTTDEQYF	-	TRBV5-1	TRBJ2-7
CASSPVAGATDTQYF	TRBD2	TRBV5-1	TRBJ2-3
CSASTGTGENTIYF	TRBD1	TRBV20-1	TRBJ1-3
CASSSQGEGTEAFF	-	TRBV5-1	TRBJ1-1
CATSDIGPGRVGELFF	TRBD2	TRBV24-1	TRBJ2-2
CASSGHADLGYTF	-	TRBV9	TRBJ1-2
CSASYGRPGETQYF	-	TRBV20-1	TRBJ2-5
CASSPWQGRMGEQYF	-	TRBV12-3/TRBV12-4	TRBJ2-7
CASSATGQGPNTEAFF	-	TRBV5-1	TRBJ1-1
CSAPNHGQGALNEQFF	TRBD1	TRBV20-1	TRBJ2-1
CASSFELADYNEQFF	TRBD2	TRBV12-3/TRBV12-4	TRBJ2-1
CASSLVRGRTGELFF	TRBD1	TRBV11-2	TRBJ2-2
CAISPGSPYEQYF	-	TRBV10-3	TRBJ2-7
CASSFTGGPSYNEQFF	TRBD1	TRBV5-6	TRBJ2-1
CASSYSSGAADTQYF	-	TRBV6-5	TRBJ2-3
CASSPRTGAGEQYF	TRBD1	TRBV12-3/TRBV12-4	TRBJ2-7
CATSRGTRSYEQYF	-	TRBV15	TRBJ2-7
CASSLGTVNTEAFF	TRBD1	TRBV6-1	TRBJ1-1
CSVEDPGGPGANVLTF	-	TRBV29-1	TRBJ2-6
CASSPGQGTLKTEAFF	-	TRBV5-1	TRBJ1-1
CASSAGMRGETQYF	-	TRBV5-1	TRBJ2-5
CASSQAGGTVPFF	-	TRBV3-1	TRBJ2-1
CASSQDWTSGRVYTYEQYF	TRBD2	TRBV4-2	TRBJ2-7
CASSQVGGESYF	-	TRBV3-1	TRBJ2-7
CSARENQETQYF	-	TRBV20-1	TRBJ2-5
CASSLGTGGAGEKLFF	TRBD1	TRBV12-3/TRBV12-4	TRBJ1-4
CASSVTSGPTYEQYF	TRBD2	TRBV5-1	TRBJ2-7
CASIGGSSYNEQFF	-	TRBV12-3/TRBV12-4	TRBJ2-1
CASSWSVGRTEQYF	-	TRBV5-6	TRBJ2-7
CASSPWRGTQYF	-	TRBV9	TRBJ2-3
CASSQDYGGGARGQETQYF	-	TRBV3-1	TRBJ2-5
CASSIERGYEQYF	-	TRBV19	TRBJ2-7
CASSLRTSEQFF	TRBD2	TRBV5-6	TRBJ2-1
CATSRTGGDYGYTF	TRBD1	TRBV15	TRBJ1-2
CAISGPGAPSAYEQYF	-	TRBV10-3	TRBJ2-7
CASTSTDRGRDEKLFF	TRBD1	TRBV7-9	TRBJ1-4
CASSQAGQGSYGYTF	TRBD1	TRBV4-2	TRBJ1-2
CATSETQAHGYTF	-	TRBV24-1	TRBJ1-2
CASSPPFTSGRAREQFF	TRBD2	TRBV3-1	TRBJ2-1
CSAEGGFVGDTQYF	-	TRBV20-1	TRBJ2-3
CASRRTATGELFF	-	TRBV12-3/TRBV12-4	TRBJ2-2
CASSQGRHIQYF	-	TRBV7-9	TRBJ2-4
CSARKEPRNTEAFF	-	TRBV20-1	TRBJ1-1
CSVEGDQVAEQYF	-	TRBV29-1	TRBJ2-7
CASSLGSSAGTVETQYF	-	TRBV19	TRBJ2-5
CASSVSPGQVLETQYF	TRBD1	TRBV9	TRBJ2-5
CASTGQVNSPLHF	-	TRBV6-6	TRBJ1-6